This T cell receptor beta chain emerged from a study of neurological immune-mediated disorders. Trimming pared 6 bases from V and 2 bases from J, leaving 8 bases between. Germline V gives CDR1 SGDLS, CDR2 YYNGEE. The CDR3 loop spans 13 amino acids. This clonotype was seen ten or more times. The antigen remains undetermined. Unsorted libraries were derived from 2 million PBMCs stored at -80 C. The cDNA was produced through 5'RACE with 10-nucleotide random UMIs. TCRdb ran MiXCR on the 5' RACE reads and lists one entry per CDR3 protein. The data show around 60,000 distinct CDR3 sequences, with more than 3% seen just once and approximately 7.1% held by the top ten. General observations from the study: One related-CDR3 cluster, found by phylogenetic grouping, held repertoires of 18 of 34 multiple sclerosis patients and is a possible signature.

The chain carries TRBV9 and TRBJ2-2; tentative D call: TRBD1 (5 bases). Sequencing was performed on PBMCs. The sequence was collected from a woman in her sixties with multiple sclerosis. This chain's CDR3 is CASTTVNTGELFF. The DNA of the CDR3 is TGTGCCAGCACGACAGTTAACACCGGGGAGCTGTTTTTT.